This T cell receptor beta chain was profiled in a study of blood T cell repertoires in COVID-19. Study in general: COVID-19 samples from acute and convalescent phases originated in the United States, Italy and Spain. PBMCs, B-cell-depleted T cells, or T cells provided the cDNA or gDNA that made up the material.

The CDR3 extends over 15 amino acids. Germline V gene sequence: CDR1 MNHEY, CDR2 SVGAGI. The junction had 8 bases not matched to a gene; V was cut back by 5 bases and J by 2 bases. Per the original data handling: Amplification with reference gene primers provided the estimates of nucleated cell counts. Sequencing was performed with immunoSEQ multiplex PCR; in TCRdb, only in-frame clones are kept and a portion is missing. That table supplies the V and J calls and clone size; D and trimming were determined from the DNA. There are approximately 80,000 clones in the sample; about four fifths occur only once, and approximately 2% lies in the top ten.

Material for sequencing was peripheral blood. The chain has TRBV6-5 and TRBJ1-1; 7 bases match TRBD1. This clonotype originated in a woman between 70 and 85 years old with acute or convalescent COVID-19. The CDR3 DNA is TGTGCCAGCAGTCAACGGACAGGCGGTAACACTGAAGCTTTCTTT. This sequence encodes CASSQRTGGNTEAFF.